The 8 T cell receptor beta chains below were found in one sample sequenced in a study of blood T cell repertoires in COVID-19. The repertoire was sequenced with immunoSEQ multiplex PCR; TCRdb's copy has only in-frame clones and lacks some. This repertoire shows 100,000 to 150,000 clones, around 77% found once; its top ten account for approximately 16%. Specimen: peripheral blood. The receptors shown here come from a man aged 60 to 75 with active or convalescent COVID-19.

A few counts support this clone. The rearrangement links TRBV20-1 to TRBJ1-1; D not resolved. Trimming cost V 4 bases and J 9 bases, with 12 bases left between them. The CDR3 contains 11 residues. Germline V gene sequence: CDR1 DFQATT, CDR2 SNEGSKA (reference sequence). The CDR3 nucleotides read TGCAGTGCTATAGTTGTCGGTAAAGCTTTCTTT. Its protein product is CSAIVVGKAFF.

The J gene is TRBJ1-4, the V gene TRBV28, with unresolved D. Trimming removed 10 bases from V and 5 bases from J, with 20 bases in between. Germline values: CDR1 MDHEN, CDR2 SYDVKM. The CDR3 totals 15 residues. The CDR3 region is CATNAPSGPNEKLFF. The CDR3 DNA is TGTGCCACCAACGCTCCCAGCGGGCCCAATGAAAAACTGTTTTTT. Full variable domain (outside the CDR3, taken from reference TRBV28 and TRBJ1-4): DVKVTQSSRYLVKRTGEKVFLECVQDMDHENMFWYRQDPGLGLRLIYFSYDVKMKEKGDIPEGYSVSREKKERFSLILESASTNQTSMYLCATNAPSGPNEKLFFGSGTQLSVL.

This clone was seen a few times. The chain has TRBV5-4 and TRBJ2-1, with 11 bases matching TRBD1. The ends lost 2 bases at V and 6 bases at J; junction bases unmatched: 4. CDR1 SGHNT and CDR2 YYREEE come from the germline V gene (reference sequence). The CDR3 is 15 residues long. CDR3 protein: CASSLGGQGGNEQFF. DNA for the CDR3: TGTGCCAGCAGCTTAGGGGGACAGGGGGGCAATGAGCAGTTCTTC.

The chain couples TRBV5-4 to TRBJ1-4; D not resolved. The germline V and J ends were trimmed by 2 bases and 8 bases, with 13 bases remaining between them. This CDR3 spans 14 amino acids. Germline V gene lookup returns CDR1 SGHNT and CDR2 YYREEE (reference sequence). The CDR3 sequence is CASSFDGQREKLFF. The DNA for the CDR3 is TGTGCCAGCAGCTTCGACGGGCAGCGGGAAAAACTGTTTTTT.

J is TRBJ2-7 and V is TRBV6-1; tentatively, D is TRBD2 (6 bases). The CDR3 is 15 amino acids. Trimming took off 0 bases at V and 0 bases at J, with 9 bases between the two ends. Germline values: CDR1 MNHNS, CDR2 SASEGT. CDR3 DNA sequence: TGTGCCAGCAGTGAAGCGGGGAGGAGCTCCTACGAGCAGTACTTC. Translated, it gives CASSEAGRSSYEQYF.

The chain uses TRBV27 and TRBJ2-7; a weak D match, TRBD2 (6 bases). Germline CDR1 and CDR2: MNHEY and SMNVEV (reference sequence). V was trimmed by 2 bases and J by 4 bases, leaving 15 bases between them. The CDR3 totals 15 residues. The CDR3 coding sequence is TGTGCCAGCAGTTTAGGCGGGAATTCTTGGTACGAGCAGTACTTC. The encoded protein is CASSLGGNSWYEQYF.

The V gene is TRBV4-3, the J gene TRBJ2-7, with a weak D call TRBD2 (6 bases). Between the trimmed V and J ends, which lost 0 bases and 5 bases, there was a span of 17 bases. The CDR3 totals 16 residues. Per germline, CDR1 LGHNA and CDR2 YSLEER. This chain's CDR3 is CASSQDLSGADNEQYF. In DNA, the CDR3 is TGCGCCAGCAGCCAAGATCTGTCGGGAGCTGACAACGAGCAGTACTTC.

This chain links TRBV28 with TRBJ1-1, with D possibly being TRBD1 (6 bases). The germline gives CDR1 MDHEN, CDR2 SYDVKM. V gave up 4 bases and J gave up 6 bases, with 15 bases separating them. The CDR3 length is 14 residues. In nucleotides, the CDR3 is TGTGCCAGCAGTTCCCAGGACAGCCGGGCTGAAGCTTTCTTT. Translating it yields CASSSQDSRAEAFF.